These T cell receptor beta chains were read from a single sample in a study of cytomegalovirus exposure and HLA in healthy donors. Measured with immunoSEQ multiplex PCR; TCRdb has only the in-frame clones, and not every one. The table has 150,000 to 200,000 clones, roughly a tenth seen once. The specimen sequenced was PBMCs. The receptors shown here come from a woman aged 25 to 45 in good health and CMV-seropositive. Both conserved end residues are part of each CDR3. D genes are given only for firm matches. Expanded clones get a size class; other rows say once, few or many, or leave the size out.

cdr3_nt: TGTGCCAGTAGTATACAAGACAGAGCTGGAAACACCATATATTTT; cdr3_aa: CASSIQDRAGNTIYF; d_call: NA; j_call: TRBJ1-3; clone_size: NA; v_call: TRBV19
cdr3_nt: TGTGCCAGTAGTTTCAGGGTGGGGAACACTGAAGCTTTCTTT; cdr3_aa: CASSFRVGNTEAFF; d_call: NA; j_call: TRBJ1-1; clone_size: few; v_call: TRBV19
cdr3_nt: TGTGCCAGCAGGATCCGTCCCCGAACTAGCGGAGGAGAAGAGACCCAGTACTTC; cdr3_aa: CASRIRPRTSGGEETQYF; d_call: TRBD2; j_call: TRBJ2-5; clone_size: NA; v_call: TRBV7-9
cdr3_nt: TGTGCCAGCAGCTCGAGAGGACTAGCGGGATTAGAGACCCAGTACTTC; cdr3_aa: CASSSRGLAGLETQYF; d_call: TRBD2; j_call: TRBJ2-5; clone_size: few; v_call: TRBV7-6
cdr3_nt: TGCGCCAGCAGAGGCCGAGGGGGCTACACCTTC; cdr3_aa: CASRGRGGYTF; d_call: NA; j_call: TRBJ1-2; clone_size: NA; v_call: TRBV4-1
cdr3_nt: TGTGCCAGCAGCTTTTGGGACAGGGATTCGGTTTTCTATGGCTACACCTTC; cdr3_aa: CASSFWDRDSVFYGYTF; d_call: TRBD1; j_call: TRBJ1-2; clone_size: few; v_call: TRBV7-2
cdr3_nt: TGTGCCAGCTCACCAGGCGGTTGGGAGCAGTACTTC; cdr3_aa: CASSPGGWEQYF; d_call: NA; j_call: TRBJ2-7; clone_size: few; v_call: TRBV18
cdr3_nt: TGTGCCAGCTCACCCCGAAGCGGCTACAATGAGCAGTTCTTC; cdr3_aa: CASSPRSGYNEQFF; d_call: NA; j_call: TRBJ2-1; clone_size: few; v_call: TRBV18
cdr3_nt: TGTGCCTGGAGTGTACTTTTCCCCGAACGAACTCCTAGGAACACCGGGGAGCTGTTTTTT; cdr3_aa: CAWSVLFPERTPRNTGELFF; d_call: NA; j_call: TRBJ2-2; clone_size: few; v_call: TRBV30
cdr3_nt: TGTGCCAGCAGTCCCCACAGGGCTGCAGATACGCAGTATTTT; cdr3_aa: CASSPHRAADTQYF; d_call: NA; j_call: TRBJ2-3; clone_size: few; v_call: TRBV2
cdr3_nt: TGTGCCAGCAGACAATCGTCGAGCAATCAGCCCCAGCATTTT; cdr3_aa: CASRQSSSNQPQHF; d_call: NA; j_call: TRBJ1-5; clone_size: few; v_call: TRBV6-1
cdr3_nt: TGCGCCAGCAGACCGGGACTAGCGGGATCCAATGAGCAGTTCTTC; cdr3_aa: CASRPGLAGSNEQFF; d_call: TRBD2; j_call: TRBJ2-1; clone_size: few; v_call: TRBV4-1
cdr3_nt: TGCGCCAGCAGCTTGGAGACTAGCGGGATTTTCCAAGAGACCCAGTACTTC; cdr3_aa: CASSLETSGIFQETQYF; d_call: TRBD2; j_call: TRBJ2-5; clone_size: NA; v_call: TRBV5-1
cdr3_nt: TGTGCCAGCTCACTTAGTCAAGGGGAGGGCTCTATTCGCTACGAGCAGTACTTC; cdr3_aa: CASSLSQGEGSIRYEQYF; d_call: TRBD2; j_call: TRBJ2-7; clone_size: NA; v_call: TRBV18
cdr3_nt: TGTGCCAGCCGACTAGCGGGAACGGAGACCCAGTACTTC; cdr3_aa: CASRLAGTETQYF; d_call: TRBD2; j_call: TRBJ2-5; clone_size: few; v_call: TRBV27
cdr3_nt: TGTGCCAGCAGCTCGGACAGGGCTGAAAAACTGTTTTTT; cdr3_aa: CASSSDRAEKLFF; d_call: TRBD1; j_call: TRBJ1-4; clone_size: few; v_call: TRBV7-2
cdr3_nt: TGCGCCAGCAGCTTGTCGGGCTCTGGAAACACCATATATTTT; cdr3_aa: CASSLSGSGNTIYF; d_call: NA; j_call: TRBJ1-3; clone_size: many; v_call: TRBV5-1
cdr3_nt: TGTGCCTGGAGGACAACCGGGACAGCGGGGGCCCAGTACTTC; cdr3_aa: CAWRTTGTAGAQYF; d_call: NA; j_call: TRBJ2-5; clone_size: few; v_call: TRBV30
cdr3_nt: TGTGCCAGCAGCTTAGCCCAAGACAGCCCCAATCAGCCCCAGCATTTT; cdr3_aa: CASSLAQDSPNQPQHF; d_call: NA; j_call: TRBJ1-5; clone_size: NA; v_call: TRBV7-9
cdr3_nt: TGCGCCAGCAGCTTCGGCGACAGCCTAGCTAACTATGGCTACACCTTC; cdr3_aa: CASSFGDSLANYGYTF; d_call: NA; j_call: TRBJ1-2; clone_size: few; v_call: TRBV5-1
cdr3_nt: TGCAGCGTTGAGGACCTAGCGGGAGGGGGAGAGACCCAGTACTTC; cdr3_aa: CSVEDLAGGGETQYF; d_call: TRBD2; j_call: TRBJ2-5; clone_size: few; v_call: TRBV29-1
cdr3_nt: TGTGCCAGCAGTGCCAGGGTCCTTCTTAGGAGCTCCTACGAGCAGTACTTC; cdr3_aa: CASSARVLLRSSYEQYF; d_call: NA; j_call: TRBJ2-7; clone_size: few; v_call: TRBV6-1
cdr3_nt: TGCAGACCCGGGGGGGCTTTCTTT; cdr3_aa: CRPGGAFF; d_call: NA; j_call: TRBJ1-1; clone_size: few; v_call: TRBV20-1